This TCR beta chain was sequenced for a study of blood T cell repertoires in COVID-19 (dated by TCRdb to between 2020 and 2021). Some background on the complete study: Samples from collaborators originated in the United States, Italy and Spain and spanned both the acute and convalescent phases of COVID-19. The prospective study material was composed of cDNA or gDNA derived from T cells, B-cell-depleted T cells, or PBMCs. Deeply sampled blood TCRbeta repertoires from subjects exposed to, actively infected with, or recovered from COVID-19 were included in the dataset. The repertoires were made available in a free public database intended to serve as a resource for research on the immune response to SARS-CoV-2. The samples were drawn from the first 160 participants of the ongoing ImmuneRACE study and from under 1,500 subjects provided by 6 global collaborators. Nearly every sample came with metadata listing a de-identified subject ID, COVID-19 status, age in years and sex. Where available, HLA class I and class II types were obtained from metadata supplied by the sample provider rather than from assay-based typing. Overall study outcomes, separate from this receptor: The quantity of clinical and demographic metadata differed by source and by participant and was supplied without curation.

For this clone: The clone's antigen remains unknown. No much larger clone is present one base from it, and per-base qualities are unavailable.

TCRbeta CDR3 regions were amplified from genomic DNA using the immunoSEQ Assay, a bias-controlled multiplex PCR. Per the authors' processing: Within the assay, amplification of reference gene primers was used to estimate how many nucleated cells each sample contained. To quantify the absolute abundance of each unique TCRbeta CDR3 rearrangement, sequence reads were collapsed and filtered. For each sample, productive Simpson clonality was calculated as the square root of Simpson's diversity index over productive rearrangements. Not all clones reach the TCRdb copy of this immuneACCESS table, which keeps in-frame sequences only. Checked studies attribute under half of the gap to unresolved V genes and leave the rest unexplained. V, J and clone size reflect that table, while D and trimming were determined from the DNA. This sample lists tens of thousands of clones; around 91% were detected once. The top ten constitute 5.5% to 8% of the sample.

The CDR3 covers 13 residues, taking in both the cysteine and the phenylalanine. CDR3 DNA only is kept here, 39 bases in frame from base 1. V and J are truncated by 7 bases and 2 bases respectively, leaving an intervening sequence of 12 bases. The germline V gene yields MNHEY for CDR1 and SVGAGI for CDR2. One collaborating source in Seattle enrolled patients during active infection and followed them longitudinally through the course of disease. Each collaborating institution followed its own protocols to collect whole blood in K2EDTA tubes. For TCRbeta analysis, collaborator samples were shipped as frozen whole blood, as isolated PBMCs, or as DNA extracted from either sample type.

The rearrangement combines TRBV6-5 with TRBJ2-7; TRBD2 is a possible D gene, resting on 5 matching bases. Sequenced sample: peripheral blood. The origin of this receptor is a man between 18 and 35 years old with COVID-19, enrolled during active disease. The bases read TGTGCCAGCAAGCCGGACGGGGCCTACGAGCAGTACTTC. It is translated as CASKPDGAYEQYF.